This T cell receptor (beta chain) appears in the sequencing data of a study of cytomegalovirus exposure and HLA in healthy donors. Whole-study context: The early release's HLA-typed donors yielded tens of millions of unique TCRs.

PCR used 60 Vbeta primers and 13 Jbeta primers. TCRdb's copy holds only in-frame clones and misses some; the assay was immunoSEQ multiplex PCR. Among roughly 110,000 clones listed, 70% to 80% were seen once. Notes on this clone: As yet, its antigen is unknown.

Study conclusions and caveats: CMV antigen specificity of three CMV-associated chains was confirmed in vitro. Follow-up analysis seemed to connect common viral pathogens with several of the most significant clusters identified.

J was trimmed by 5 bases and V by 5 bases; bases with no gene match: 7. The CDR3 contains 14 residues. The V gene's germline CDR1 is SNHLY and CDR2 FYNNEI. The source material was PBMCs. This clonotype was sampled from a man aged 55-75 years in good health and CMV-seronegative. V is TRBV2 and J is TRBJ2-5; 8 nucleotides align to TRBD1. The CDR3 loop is CASSTGQGFETQYF. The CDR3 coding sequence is TGTGCCAGCAGTACCGGACAGGGTTTTGAGACCCAGTACTTC.